This passage covers 17 T cell receptor beta chains from one sample sequenced in a study of blood T cell repertoires in COVID-19. Using immunoSEQ multiplex PCR, the repertoire was profiled, and TCRdb retains in-frame clones only, with some absent. The sample includes under 200,000 clones, around 92% of them seen just once. Sample: PBMCs or T cells enriched from blood (not recorded which). Every receptor here comes from a young woman who had recovered from COVID-19.

The V call is TRBV25-1, the J call TRBJ1-1; 10 nucleotides agree with TRBD1. V shed 2 bases and J 11 bases; nucleotides not matched to a gene: 11. Germline V gene sequence: CDR1 MGHDK, CDR2 SYGVNS. This CDR3 is built from 15 residues. The CDR3 protein is CASSEPGQGIHRAFF. CDR3 coding DNA: TGTGCCAGCAGTGAACCGGGACAGGGGATCCACAGGGCTTTCTTT.

The chain couples TRBV18 to TRBJ2-7, with D possibly TRBD2 on 5 matching bases. CDR3 size: 17 residues. Germline values: CDR1 KGHSH, CDR2 LQKENI. Trimming stripped 3 bases from V and 4 bases from J, with 22 bases between. The CDR3 sequence is CASSPIASGEEKYEQYF. The CDR3 region has the DNA TGTGCCAGCTCACCGATAGCCAGCGGCGAAGAAAAGTACGAGCAGTACTTC.

This clone has a handful of counts. The chain recombines TRBV9 with TRBJ2-1, with TRBD1 matching 9 bases. The CDR3 loop spans 14 amino acids. V shed 4 bases and J 10 bases; nucleotides not matched to a gene: 9. Germline CDR1 SGDLS, CDR2 YYNGEE. The CDR3 coding sequence is TGTGCCAGCAGCATACAGACAGGGGGGATAGAGCAGTTCTTC. Protein: CASSIQTGGIEQFF.

The chain has TRBV19 and TRBJ1-1, with D unresolved. The V end lost 5 bases, the J end lost 0 bases, and 13 bases lay between the germline ends. CDR3 size: 15 residues. CDR1 is LNHDA and CDR2 is SQIVND in the germline V gene (reference sequence). CDR3 sequence: CASSPAGLLNTEAFF. The DNA for the CDR3 is TGTGCCAGTAGTCCCGCTGGGCTTTTGAACACTGAAGCTTTCTTT.

The rearrangement uses TRBV28 and TRBJ1-3, with 7 bases lining up with TRBD1. The trim removed 7 bases at V and 0 bases at J, leaving 3 bases unmatched. This CDR3 has 14 residues. CDR1 MDHEN and CDR2 SYDVKM come from the germline V gene. CDR3 sequence reads: CASKDRASGNTIYF. CDR3 bases: TGTGCCAGCAAAGACAGGGCCTCTGGAAACACCATATATTTT.

The V gene is TRBV11-2, the J gene TRBJ1-6; 10 nucleotides align to TRBD1. Germline loops: CDR1 SGHAT, CDR2 FQNNGV. V lost 7 bases and J lost 9; bases outside the gene matches: 9. The CDR3 runs 15 residues. This CDR3 is CASKIKTGGSSPLHF. In nucleotides, the CDR3 is TGTGCCAGCAAGATAAAGACAGGGGGCTCTTCACCCCTCCACTTT.

The V call is TRBV5-1, the J call TRBJ2-3; 7 positions agree with TRBD1. The CDR3 extends over 16 amino acids. J lost 8 bases, V lost 0 bases, and 12 bases had no gene match. Germline V lookup: CDR1 SGHRS, CDR2 YFSETQ. The CDR3 nucleotides read TGCGCCAGCAGCTTGGGGGCCGGGACAGAAAGGCGTACGCAGTATTTT. Residues: CASSLGAGTERRTQYF.

The gene calls are TRBV7-2 and TRBJ1-5; TRBD1 matches at 7 bases. Germline loops: CDR1 SGHTA, CDR2 FQGNSA. The J segment lost 5 bases and the V segment lost 2 bases, leaving 6 bases of the junction unmatched. This CDR3 has 15 residues. The CDR3 protein is CASSLQGVCHQPQHF. The CDR3 bases are TGTGCCAGCAGCTTACAGGGGGTTTGCCATCAGCCCCAGCATTTT.

J is TRBJ2-7 and V is TRBV13, with D possibly being TRBD1 (6 bases). Germline CDR1 PRHDT, CDR2 FYEKMQ (reference sequence). Trimming took 5 bases from V and 2 from J, leaving 13 bases between them. This CDR3 spans 14 amino acids. DNA of the CDR3: TGTGCCAGCAGCCACCGGGACACGGCCTACGAGCAGTACTTC. This gives the protein CASSHRDTAYEQYF.

The chain links TRBV30 to TRBJ2-3; 9 bases are a match to TRBD1. The CDR3 length is 12 residues. Germline V CDR1 and CDR2: GTSNPN, SVGIG (reference sequence). The CDR3 spells CAWDRGTDTQYF. Written as DNA, the CDR3 is TGTGCGTGGGACAGGGGCACAGATACGCAGTATTTT.

The chain uses TRBV10-3 and TRBJ2-3; 9 bases fit TRBD2. The ends lost 6 bases at V and 2 bases at J; junction bases unmatched: 3. The CDR3 has 14 residues. CDR1 is ENHRY, CDR2 SYGVKD, per germline. The CDR3 is CAISVAGDTDTQYF. CDR3 DNA sequence: TGTGCCATCAGCGTAGCGGGGGACACAGATACGCAGTATTTT.

The genes are TRBV10-2 and TRBJ1-3, with D perhaps TRBD1 (6 bases). CDR3 length: 15 amino acids. The germline V gene has CDR1 WSHSY and CDR2 SAAADI. Trimming cost V 6 bases and J 0 bases, with 12 bases left between them. CDR3 coding DNA: TGCGCCAGCAGCGATACAGGGTTCTCTGGAAACACCATATATTTT. Translating gives CASSDTGFSGNTIYF.

The chain employs TRBV11-2 and TRBJ2-7, with D perhaps TRBD2 (5 bases). V was trimmed by 0 bases and J by 2 bases, leaving 8 bases between them. Germline CDR1 SGHAT, CDR2 FQNNGV. CDR3 length equals 14 residues. The CDR3: CASSLERVTYEQYF. CDR3 bases: TGTGCCAGCAGCTTAGAGAGGGTTACCTACGAGCAGTACTTC.

The chain recombines TRBV28 with TRBJ1-1, with TRBD1 identical over 10 bases. CDR3 size: 14 residues. Germline V CDR1 and CDR2: MDHEN, SYDVKM. Trimming cost V 2 bases and J 4 bases; bases outside gene matches: 1. CDR3 amino acids: CASSLRTGGTEAFF. The CDR3 DNA reads TGTGCCAGCAGTTTACGGACAGGGGGCACTGAAGCTTTCTTT.

This chain connects TRBV10-3 to TRBJ2-5, with 11 bases that match TRBD2. The trim removed 4 bases at V and 2 bases at J, leaving 9 bases unmatched. CDR1 ENHRY and CDR2 SYGVKD come from the germline V gene. The CDR3 consists of 17 residues. The CDR3 loop is CAISGDGLAGAQETQYF. In nucleotides, the CDR3 is TGTGCCATCAGTGGAGATGGACTAGCGGGCGCTCAAGAGACCCAGTACTTC.

The chain joins TRBV28 to TRBJ1-2; 7 bases match TRBD1. This CDR3 is built from 13 residues. Germline V gene lookup returns CDR1 MDHEN and CDR2 SYDVKM. The J segment lost 4 bases and the V segment lost 4 bases, leaving 3 bases of the junction unmatched. The CDR3: CASSWQGVYGYTF. The CDR3 nucleotides read TGTGCCAGCAGTTGGCAGGGGGTCTATGGCTACACCTTC.

This chain uses TRBV27 with TRBJ2-5; TRBD1 matches 7 bases. The V gene's germline CDR1 is MNHEY and CDR2 SMNVEV (reference sequence). V gave up 5 bases and J gave up 6 bases; unmatched junction bases: 9. This CDR3 comprises 14 residues. The CDR3 loop is CASSGRQGRKTQYF. DNA of the CDR3: TGTGCCAGCAGTGGGCGACAGGGACGGAAGACCCAGTACTTC.